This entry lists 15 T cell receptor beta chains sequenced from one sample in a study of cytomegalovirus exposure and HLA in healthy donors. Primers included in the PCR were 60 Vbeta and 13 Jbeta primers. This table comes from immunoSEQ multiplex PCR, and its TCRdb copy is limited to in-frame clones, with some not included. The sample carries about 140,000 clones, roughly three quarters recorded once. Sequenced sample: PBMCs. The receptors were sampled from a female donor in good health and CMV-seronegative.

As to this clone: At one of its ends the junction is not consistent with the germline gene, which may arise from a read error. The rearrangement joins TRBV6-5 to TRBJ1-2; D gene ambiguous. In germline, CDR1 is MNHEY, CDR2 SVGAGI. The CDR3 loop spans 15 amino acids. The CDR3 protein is CASSPVGRVDYGYPF. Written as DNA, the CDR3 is TGTGCCAGCAGTCCTGTCGGGAGGGTTGACTATGGCTACCCCTTC.

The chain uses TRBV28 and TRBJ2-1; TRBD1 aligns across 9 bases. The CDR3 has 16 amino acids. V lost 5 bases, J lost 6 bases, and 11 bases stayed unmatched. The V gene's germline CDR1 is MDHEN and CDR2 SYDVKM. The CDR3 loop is CASSPLGQGLSNEQFF. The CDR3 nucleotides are TGTGCCAGCAGTCCCCTAGGACAGGGGCTGTCCAATGAGCAGTTCTTC. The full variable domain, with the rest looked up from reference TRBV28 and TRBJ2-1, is DVKVTQSSRYLVKRTGEKVFLECVQDMDHENMFWYRQDPGLGLRLIYFSYDVKMKEKGDIPEGYSVSREKKERFSLILESASTNQTSMYLCASSPLGQGLSNEQFFGPGTRLTVL.

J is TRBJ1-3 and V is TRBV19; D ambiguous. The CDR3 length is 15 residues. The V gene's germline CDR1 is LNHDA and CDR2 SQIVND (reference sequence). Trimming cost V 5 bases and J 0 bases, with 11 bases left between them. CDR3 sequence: CASSGSGSSGNTIYF. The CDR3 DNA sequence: TGTGCCAGTAGTGGTTCGGGGAGCTCTGGAAACACCATATATTTT.

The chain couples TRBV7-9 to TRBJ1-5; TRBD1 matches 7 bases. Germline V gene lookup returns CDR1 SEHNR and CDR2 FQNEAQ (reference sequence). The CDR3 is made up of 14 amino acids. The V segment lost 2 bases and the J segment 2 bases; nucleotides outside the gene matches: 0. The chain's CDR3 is CASSLTGGNQPQHF. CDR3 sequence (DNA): TGTGCCAGCAGCTTAACAGGGGGCAATCAGCCCCAGCATTTT.

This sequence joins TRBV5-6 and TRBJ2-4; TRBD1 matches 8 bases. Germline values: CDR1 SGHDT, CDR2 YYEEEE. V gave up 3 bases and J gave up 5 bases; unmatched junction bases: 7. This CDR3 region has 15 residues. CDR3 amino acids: CASSSRQGKENIQYF. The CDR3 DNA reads TGTGCCAGCAGCTCCAGACAGGGGAAGGAAAACATTCAGTACTTC.

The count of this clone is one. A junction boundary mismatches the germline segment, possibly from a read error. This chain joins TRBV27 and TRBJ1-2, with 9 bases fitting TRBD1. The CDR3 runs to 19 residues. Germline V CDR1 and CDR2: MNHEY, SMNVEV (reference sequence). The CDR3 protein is CASSSRGGTGSQGGYGYPF. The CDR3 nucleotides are TGTGCCAGCAGTTCGAGGGGGGGGACAGGGAGTCAGGGGGGCTATGGCTACCCCTTC.

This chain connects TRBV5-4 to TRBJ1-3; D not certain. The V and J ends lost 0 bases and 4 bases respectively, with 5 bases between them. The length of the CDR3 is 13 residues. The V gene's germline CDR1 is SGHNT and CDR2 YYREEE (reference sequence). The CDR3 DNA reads TGTGCCAGCAGCTTGGAAGCAGGAAACACCATATATTTT. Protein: CASSLEAGNTIYF.

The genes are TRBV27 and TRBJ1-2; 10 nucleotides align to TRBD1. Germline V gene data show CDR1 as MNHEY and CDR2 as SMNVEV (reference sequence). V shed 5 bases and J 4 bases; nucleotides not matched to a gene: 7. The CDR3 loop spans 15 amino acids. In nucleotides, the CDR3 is TGTGCCAGCAGTCCATCCGGGACAGGGGCCTATGGCTACACCTTC. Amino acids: CASSPSGTGAYGYTF.

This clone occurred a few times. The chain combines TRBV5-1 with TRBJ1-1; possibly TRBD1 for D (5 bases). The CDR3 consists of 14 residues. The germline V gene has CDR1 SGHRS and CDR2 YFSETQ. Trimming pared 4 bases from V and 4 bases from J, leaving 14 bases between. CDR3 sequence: CASSIRADSTEAFF. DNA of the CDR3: TGCGCCAGCAGCATCAGGGCTGACTCCACTGAAGCTTTCTTT.

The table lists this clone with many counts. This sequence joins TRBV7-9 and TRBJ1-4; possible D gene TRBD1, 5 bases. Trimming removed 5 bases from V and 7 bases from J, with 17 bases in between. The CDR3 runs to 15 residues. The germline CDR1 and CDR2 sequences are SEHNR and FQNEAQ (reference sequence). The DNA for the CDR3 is TGTGCCAGCAGCCCTACGGCGGGGGTCGGTGAAAAACTGTTTTTT. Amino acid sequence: CASSPTAGVGEKLFF.

The chain's CDR3 is CASSSIAGPYNSPLHF. CDR3 in DNA: TGTGCCAGCAGTTCGATCGCAGGGCCCTATAATTCACCCCTCCACTTT. The chain combines TRBV6-6 with TRBJ1-6; D may be TRBD1 (5 bases). The CDR3 contains 16 residues. Germline values: CDR1 MNHNY, CDR2 SVGAGI (reference sequence). Trimming cost V 4 bases and J 2 bases, with 12 bases left between them.

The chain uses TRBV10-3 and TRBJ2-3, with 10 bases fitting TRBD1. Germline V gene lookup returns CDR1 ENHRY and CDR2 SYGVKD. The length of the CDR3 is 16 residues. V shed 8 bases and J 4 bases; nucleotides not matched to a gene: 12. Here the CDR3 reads CAIQKRDRGMADTQYF. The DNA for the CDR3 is TGTGCCATCCAAAAAAGGGACAGGGGTATGGCAGATACGCAGTATTTT.

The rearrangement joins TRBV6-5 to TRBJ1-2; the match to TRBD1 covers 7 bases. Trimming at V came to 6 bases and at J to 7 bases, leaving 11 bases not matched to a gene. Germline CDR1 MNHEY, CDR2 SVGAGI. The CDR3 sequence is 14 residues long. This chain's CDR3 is CASRRVRGLSGYTF. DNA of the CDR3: TGTGCCAGCAGGAGGGTTAGGGGGCTCAGTGGCTACACCTTC.

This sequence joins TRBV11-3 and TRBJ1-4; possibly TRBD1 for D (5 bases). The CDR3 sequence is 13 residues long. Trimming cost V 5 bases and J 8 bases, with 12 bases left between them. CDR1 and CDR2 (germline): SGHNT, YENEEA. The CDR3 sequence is CASSKGSGEKLFF. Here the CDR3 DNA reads TGTGCCAGCAGCAAGGGATCAGGGGAAAAACTGTTTTTT.

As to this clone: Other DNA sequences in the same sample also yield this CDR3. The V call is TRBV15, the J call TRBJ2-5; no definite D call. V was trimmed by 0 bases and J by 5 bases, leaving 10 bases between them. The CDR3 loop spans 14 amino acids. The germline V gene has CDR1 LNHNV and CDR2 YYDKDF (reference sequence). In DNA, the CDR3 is TGTGCCACCAGCAGAGAGGGCCTAAGGGAGACCCAGTACTTC. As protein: CATSREGLRETQYF.